The 18 T cell receptor beta chains presented below share a single source sample, sequenced in a study of cytomegalovirus exposure and HLA in healthy donors (dated by TCRdb to between 2016 and 2019). The receptor library was made with the immunoSEQ multiplex PCR assay. A mixture of 60 forward primers for TCR Vbeta segments and 13 reverse primers for TCR Jbeta segments was used in the multiplex PCR. Imported from immuneACCESS, the table was reduced by TCRdb to in-frame sequences with V and J called. These copies leave out some clones; in studies compared against another copy, an unresolved V gene accounts for under half, and the cause of the remainder is not known. The sample table lists 150,000 to 200,000 clones, around 86% of them with a count of one. The ten largest clones capture 6.3% of the sample. Sequencing was performed on PBMCs. The receptor source for this set is a man aged 35 to 55 in good health and CMV-seropositive.

The gene calls are TRBV9 and TRBJ2-5; TRBD2 matches at 16 bases. CDR3 size: 17 residues. Germline V lookup: CDR1 SGDLS, CDR2 YYNGEE. Trimming cost V 2 bases and J 5 bases; bases outside gene matches: 6. DNA for the CDR3: TGTGCCAGCAGCGTGGGACTAGCGGGGGGGCCCCGGGAGACCCAGTACTTC. This gives the protein CASSVGLAGGPRETQYF.

This chain uses TRBV7-8 with TRBJ1-4; maybe TRBD1 (6 bases). The germline V gene encodes CDR1 SGHVS and CDR2 FQNEAQ. The V and J ends lost 5 bases and 7 bases respectively, with 23 bases between them. The CDR3 covers 17 residues. CDR3 nucleotides: TGTGCCAGCAGCACAAGGAGGGTTGGGGGCGGGGGTGAAAAACTGTTTTTT. Translated, it gives CASSTRRVGGGGEKLFF.

J is TRBJ2-4 and V is TRBV28, with 9 bases lining up with TRBD1. Germline CDR1 reads MDHEN; CDR2 reads SYDVKM. Trimming at V came to 4 bases and at J to 6 bases, leaving 4 bases not matched to a gene. The CDR3 length is 14 residues. The CDR3 is CASSSGQGPNIQYF. In nucleotides, the CDR3 is TGTGCCAGCAGTTCCGGACAGGGGCCAAACATTCAGTACTTC.

V and J are TRBV6-1 and TRBJ1-4, with D possibly matching TRBD1 (5 bases). The CDR3 has 15 residues. V was trimmed by 3 bases and J by 4 bases, leaving 12 bases between them. Germline lookup yields CDR1 MNHNS and CDR2 SASEGT. This chain's CDR3 is CASSDTGLNNEKLFF. CDR3 DNA sequence: TGTGCCAGCAGTGACACGGGACTGAATAATGAAAAACTGTTTTTT.

DNA of the CDR3: TGTGCCAGCAGTTATCGGGGGGCCCAGGAAAAAAACATTCAGTACTTC. Protein sequence: CASSYRGAQEKNIQYF. This chain links TRBV6-6 with TRBJ2-4, with D maybe TRBD2 (7 bases). The CDR3 totals 16 residues. The V end lost 3 bases, the J end lost 4 bases, and 16 bases lay between the germline ends. Per the germline V gene, CDR1 is MNHNY and CDR2 is SVGAGI (reference sequence).

The chain recombines TRBV30 with TRBJ1-2; 9 positions match TRBD1. The CDR3 totals 15 residues. CDR1 and CDR2 from the germline V gene are GTSNPN and SVGIG (reference sequence). Trimming took 3 bases from V and 3 from J; bases not matched to a gene: 8. The CDR3, as DNA: TGTGCCTGGAGCGGACAGGGGAGGGTGGACTATGGCTACACCTTC. Translation: CAWSGQGRVDYGYTF.

The genes are TRBV4-3 and TRBJ2-7; 8 positions match TRBD1. The V gene's germline CDR1 is LGHNA and CDR2 YSLEER. This CDR3 is 15 amino acids long. Trimming took 4 bases from V and 0 from J; bases not matched to a gene: 5. The CDR3 protein is CASSPGTGSSYEQYF. In DNA form, the CDR3 reads TGCGCCAGCAGCCCCGGGACAGGCAGCTCCTACGAGCAGTACTTC.

The J gene is TRBJ2-7, the V gene TRBV11-2; possibly TRBD2 for D (5 bases). V lost 5 bases, J lost 0 bases, and 20 bases lay in between. The CDR3 is 17 residues long. Germline V gene sequence: CDR1 SGHAT, CDR2 FQNNGV. The CDR3, as DNA: TGTGCCAGCAGCCCCTGGACTGAAAAAAGGAGCTCCTACGAGCAGTACTTC. Translated: CASSPWTEKRSSYEQYF.

The chain recombines TRBV5-1 with TRBJ2-3, with unresolved D. The CDR3 sequence is 14 residues long. Trimming cost V 4 bases and J 2 bases, with 11 bases left between them. Per the germline V gene, CDR1 is SGHRS and CDR2 is YFSETQ. The CDR3 is CASSRLQATDTQYF. The CDR3 nucleotides read TGCGCCAGCAGCCGTCTTCAGGCCACAGATACGCAGTATTTT.

This sequence joins TRBV6-6 and TRBJ1-1; 7 bases agree with TRBD1. CDR3 length: 15 residues. From germline, CDR1 is MNHNY and CDR2 SVGAGI (reference sequence). Trimming cost V 6 bases and J 0 bases; bases outside gene matches: 7. As DNA, the CDR3 is TGTGCCAGCAGCCGCAACGACAGGGTGAACACTGAAGCTTTCTTT. The encoded protein is CASSRNDRVNTEAFF.

This clone was seen a few times. This chain joins TRBV28 and TRBJ2-2; 7 nucleotides match TRBD2. Germline V CDR1 and CDR2: MDHEN, SYDVKM. This CDR3 is built from 15 residues. The junction had 11 bases not matched to a gene; V was cut back by 7 bases and J by 6 bases. CDR3 nucleotide sequence: TGTGCCAGCACCTTCGGGAATCTAGCGGCCGGGGAGCTGTTTTTT. Its protein is CASTFGNLAAGELFF.

V gene TRBV7-2 combines with J gene TRBJ1-2; D is unresolved. This CDR3 region has 15 residues. The germline gives CDR1 SGHTA, CDR2 FQGNSA. Trimming left V 4 bases short and J 3 bases short, with 15 bases between. The CDR3 spells CASSSRLGRHYGYTF. CDR3 coding DNA: TGTGCCAGCAGCTCCCGTTTGGGCCGACACTATGGCTACACCTTC.

Comments on this clone: This CDR3 is also generated by other DNA sequences in the sample. J is TRBJ2-3 and V is TRBV6-1; 7 nucleotides line up with TRBD2. The CDR3 runs 14 residues. Germline V lookup: CDR1 MNHNS, CDR2 SASEGT. V shed 6 bases and J 0 bases; nucleotides not matched to a gene: 3. The CDR3 loop reads CASSYSGSTDTQYF. The CDR3 nucleotides are TGTGCCAGCAGCTATAGCGGGAGCACAGATACGCAGTATTTT.

This clone appeared a few times. The chain joins TRBV7-9 to TRBJ1-1, with TRBD1 matching 7 bases. Per germline, CDR1 SEHNR and CDR2 FQNEAQ (reference sequence). V shed 4 bases and J 14 bases; nucleotides not matched to a gene: 16. This CDR3 comprises 14 residues. This CDR3 reads CASSWGVGQAPSFF. The CDR3 bases are TGTGCCAGCAGCTGGGGGGTCGGACAGGCCCCCTCCTTCTTT.

This clone turned up a few times. This chain links TRBV4-2 with TRBJ2-7; 10 bases align to TRBD1. Losses at the gene ends were 3 bases for V and 5 bases for J; bases not matched to a gene: 7. Germline CDR1 LGHNA, CDR2 YNFKEQ. The CDR3 contains 15 residues. Here the CDR3 reads CASSQTGGPLNEQYF. The DNA of the CDR3 is TGTGCCAGCAGCCAGACAGGGGGCCCCTTGAACGAGCAGTACTTC.

The count of this clone is one. The genes are TRBV7-3 and TRBJ1-5, with D uncertain. Germline-derived CDR1 and CDR2 are SGHTA and FQGTGA. The CDR3 is 15 amino acids. The V end lost 5 bases, the J end lost 6 bases, and 17 bases lay between the germline ends. As DNA, the CDR3 is TGTGCCAGCAGCCCTGACGGCCGTCCGGGTCAGCCCCAGCATTTT. It translates to CASSPDGRPGQPQHF. Full variable domain (rest looked up from reference TRBV7-3 and TRBJ1-5): GAGVSQTPSNKVTEKGKYVELRCDPISGHTALYWYRQSLGQGPEFLIYFQGTGAADDSGLPNDRFFAVRPEGSVSTLKIQRTERGDSAVYLCASSPDGRPGQPQHFGDGTRLSIL.

The chain combines TRBV7-9 with TRBJ1-1; 8 positions agree with TRBD1. Trimming took 4 bases from V and 1 from J; bases not matched to a gene: 2. The CDR3 spans 14 residues. The germline gives CDR1 SEHNR, CDR2 FQNEAQ (reference sequence). The chain's CDR3 is CASSSGTGNTEAFF. The CDR3 DNA sequence: TGTGCCAGCAGCTCAGGGACAGGGAACACTGAAGCTTTCTTT. The complete variable domain, with remaining parts taken from reference TRBV7-9 and TRBJ1-1, reads DTGVSQNPRHKITKRGQNVTFRCDPISEHNRLYWYRQTLGQGPEFLTYFQNEAQLEKSRLLSDRFSAERPKGSFSTLEIQRTEQGDSAMYLCASSSGTGNTEAFFGQGTRLTVV.

The chain has TRBV4-3 and TRBJ2-5, with 9 nucleotides matching TRBD2. V shed 3 bases, J shed 4 bases, and the junction held 3 bases outside the gene matches. The CDR3 has 14 residues. Germline-derived CDR1 and CDR2 are LGHNA and YSLEER. The CDR3 region is CASSQAAGGETQYF. DNA of the CDR3: TGCGCCAGCAGCCAGGCAGCGGGGGGAGAGACCCAGTACTTC.